The present T cell receptor beta chain was sequenced within a study of T cell repertoires in cytomegalovirus infection. Study as a whole: Well-studied HLA-B-restricted epitopes and recently identified HLA-C-restricted epitopes of CMV were both used in the study. Public TCR beta signatures indicated both CMV infection and matching HLA type. General study points: Predominance within the ex vivo response was attributable to HLA-C-restricted CMV-specific TCR beta clonotypes.

V dropped 0 bases and J dropped 8; count of bases not matched to a gene: 8. The CDR3 extends over 16 amino acids. Per germline, CDR1 ENHRY and CDR2 SYGVKD. Via MiXCR, TCRdb re-called the reads, giving one row per CDR3 protein. Of more than 95,000 distinct CDR3 sequences in the sample, over 30% were seen once. Concerning this clonotype: Its antigen is not identified.

The specimen was CD8+ T cells from cultured PBMCs, collected from culture after CMV antigen stimulation. The chain uses TRBV10-3 and TRBJ1-4; 8 bases fit TRBD1. This receptor was obtained from a human donor in good health (CMV status not recorded). Some clones in this sample may be carry-over from other donors' samples. This chain's CDR3 is CAISESGGTGGEKLFF. The DNA for the CDR3 is TGTGCCATCAGTGAGTCTGGCGGGACAGGTGGCGAAAAACTGTTTTTT.